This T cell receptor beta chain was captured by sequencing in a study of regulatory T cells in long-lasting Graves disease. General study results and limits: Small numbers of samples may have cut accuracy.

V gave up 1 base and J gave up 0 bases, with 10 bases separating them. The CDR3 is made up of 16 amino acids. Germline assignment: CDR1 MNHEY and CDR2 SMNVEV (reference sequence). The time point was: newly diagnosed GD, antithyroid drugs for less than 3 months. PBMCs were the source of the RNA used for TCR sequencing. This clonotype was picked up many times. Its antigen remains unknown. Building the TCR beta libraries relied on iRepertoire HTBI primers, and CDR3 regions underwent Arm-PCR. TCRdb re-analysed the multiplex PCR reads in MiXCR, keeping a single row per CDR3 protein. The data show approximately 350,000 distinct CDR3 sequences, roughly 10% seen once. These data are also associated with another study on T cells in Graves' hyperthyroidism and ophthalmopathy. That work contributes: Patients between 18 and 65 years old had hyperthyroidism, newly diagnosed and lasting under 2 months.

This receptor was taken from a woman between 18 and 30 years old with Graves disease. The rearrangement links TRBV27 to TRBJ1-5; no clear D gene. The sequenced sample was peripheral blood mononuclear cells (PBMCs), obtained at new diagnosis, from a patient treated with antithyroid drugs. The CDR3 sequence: CASSLLGGGSNQPQHF. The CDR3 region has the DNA TGTGCCAGCAGTTTATTAGGAGGCGGTAGCAATCAGCCCCAGCATTTT.